Presented here are 28 T cell receptor beta chains from one specimen sequenced in a study of cytomegalovirus exposure and HLA in healthy donors (TCRdb year 2017). The library was made by the immunoSEQ multiplex PCR assay. In TCRdb, the immuneACCESS table is reduced to in-frame sequences with V and J assigned. These tables do not hold every clone; where another copy was compared, an unresolved V gene accounts for under half, and the others remain unexplained. This sample gives about 160,000 clones in total; roughly 95% of them show up just once. Around 0.9% of the sample is taken by the ten largest. The sequenced material came from PBMCs. These receptors originate from a young woman in good health and CMV-seronegative.

The chain carries TRBV5-5 and TRBJ1-6, with 8 bases fitting TRBD1. This CDR3 is built from 15 residues. CDR1 and CDR2 (germline): SGHKS, YYEKEE (reference sequence). The junction had 2 bases not matched to a gene; V was cut back by 2 bases and J by 4 bases. The CDR3 here is CASSFGQGYNSPLHF. The CDR3 bases are TGTGCCAGCAGCTTCGGACAGGGATATAATTCACCCCTCCACTTT.

This chain connects TRBV27 to TRBJ2-1; 9 positions match TRBD2. The CDR3 is made up of 15 amino acids. The germline CDR1 and CDR2 sequences are MNHEY and SMNVEV (reference sequence). V shed 3 bases and J 2 bases; nucleotides not matched to a gene: 2. CDR3 residues: CASSLVAGAYNEQFF. CDR3 in DNA: TGTGCCAGCAGTTTGGTAGCGGGGGCCTACAATGAGCAGTTCTTC.

The chain couples TRBV18 to TRBJ1-2; D is undetermined. Germline V CDR1 and CDR2: KGHSH, LQKENI. CDR3 length: 14 amino acids. V lost 0 bases and J lost 7, with 12 bases in between. In DNA form, the CDR3 reads TGTGCCAGCTCACCACCCCCACGAGGAAGTGGCTACACCTTC. This gives the protein CASSPPPRGSGYTF.

Regarding this clone: Additional DNA sequences in this sample encode the identical CDR3. This chain links TRBV9 with TRBJ1-2; 10 bases are shared with TRBD1. The germline gives CDR1 SGDLS, CDR2 YYNGEE. The trim removed 0 bases at V and 4 bases at J, leaving 0 bases unmatched. The CDR3 consists of 14 residues. The CDR3 DNA reads TGTGCCAGCAGCGTAGGACAGGGGGCCTATGGCTACACCTTC. This encodes CASSVGQGAYGYTF.

This clone was seen only once. The chain carries TRBV6-1 and TRBJ1-1; 7 bases agree with TRBD1. V shed 6 bases and J 5 bases; nucleotides not matched to a gene: 9. Germline V gene lookup returns CDR1 MNHNS and CDR2 SASEGT. This CDR3 is 14 amino acids long. The CDR3 here is CASSVTGAVTEAFF. CDR3 coding DNA: TGTGCCAGCAGCGTTACAGGGGCAGTAACTGAAGCTTTCTTT.

This chain joins TRBV30 and TRBJ1-2, with D unclear. This CDR3 has 13 residues. V was pared by 0 bases and J by 0 bases, with 5 bases between. Germline assignment: CDR1 GTSNPN and CDR2 SVGIG (reference sequence). DNA of the CDR3: TGTGCCTGGAGTGTATCCACTAACTATGGCTACACCTTC. Its protein is CAWSVSTNYGYTF.

J is TRBJ2-2 and V is TRBV7-9, with no clear D. Germline assignment: CDR1 SEHNR and CDR2 FQNEAQ (reference sequence). Trimming took off 4 bases at V and 1 base at J, with 7 bases between the two ends. The CDR3 totals 14 residues. The CDR3 coding sequence is TGTGCCAGCAGCTCATTCAAGAACACCGGGGAGCTGTTTTTT. It codes for CASSSFKNTGELFF.

The CDR3 nucleotides read TGTGCCAGCAGTGAGGCCGTCGGGTATGGCTACACCTTC. Its protein product is CASSEAVGYGYTF. This chain joins TRBV6-1 and TRBJ1-2; D gene uncertain. The ends were cut back, 3 bases at V and 5 bases at J, with 10 bases in the middle. CDR3 length equals 13 residues. The germline V gene encodes CDR1 MNHNS and CDR2 SASEGT.

V usage is TRBV28 and J usage is TRBJ2-3; D may be TRBD2 (7 bases). From germline, CDR1 is MDHEN and CDR2 SYDVKM. The CDR3 runs to 17 residues. Trimming cost V 4 bases and J 5 bases, with 22 bases left between them. The CDR3 bases are TGTGCCAGCAGTTACAGGGCTACCCGGGGGAGGGGAGATACGCAGTATTTT. This gives the protein CASSYRATRGRGDTQYF.

V gene TRBV7-2 combines with J gene TRBJ2-2, with TRBD1 matching 10 bases. The CDR3 length is 17 residues. After removal of 6 bases from V and 0 bases from J, the junction contained 7 bases not matched to a gene. Per the germline V gene, CDR1 is SGHTA and CDR2 is FQGNSA. The CDR3 region is CASRARQGAPNTGELFF. In nucleotides, the CDR3 is TGTGCCAGCAGAGCGAGACAGGGGGCTCCGAACACCGGGGAGCTGTTTTTT.

J is TRBJ1-2 and V is TRBV2; D is ambiguous. Trimming took off 5 bases at V and 4 bases at J, with 8 bases between the two ends. CDR3 length equals 12 residues. Per germline, CDR1 SNHLY and CDR2 FYNNEI. The CDR3 is CASSPQSYGYTF. The CDR3 DNA follows: TGTGCCAGCAGTCCACAGTCCTATGGCTACACCTTC.

The chain uses TRBV5-4 and TRBJ1-2, with 8 bases lining up with TRBD1. The CDR3 totals 17 residues. J gave up 5 bases and V 3 bases, and 15 bases lay outside the gene matches. The V gene's germline CDR1 is SGHNT and CDR2 YYREEE (reference sequence). CDR3 in amino acids: CASSSGTGLSLSYGYTF. The CDR3 DNA reads TGTGCCAGCAGCTCCGGGACAGGCTTATCTCTATCTTATGGCTACACCTTC.

V usage is TRBV6-4 and J usage is TRBJ1-1, with D maybe TRBD1 (5 bases). V was trimmed by 5 bases and J by 4 bases, leaving 20 bases between them. Per the germline V gene, CDR1 is MRHNA and CDR2 is SNTAGT. CDR3 length: 16 residues. The CDR3 nucleotides read TGTGCCAGCAGTCCCGACCCCTACTCCGGGGGCACTGAAGCTTTCTTT. It encodes CASSPDPYSGGTEAFF.

V and J are TRBV15 and TRBJ2-7; 8 bases align to TRBD2. The CDR3 runs 20 residues. J lost 0 bases, V lost 0 bases, and 16 bases had no gene match. CDR1 and CDR2 (germline): LNHNV, YYDKDF (reference sequence). CDR3 bases: TGTGCCACCAGCAGAGATAAACGGGGGGCTAGCGGGTCTAGCTCCTACGAGCAGTACTTC. Its protein is CATSRDKRGASGSSSYEQYF.

The rearrangement links TRBV7-9 to TRBJ1-2; D ambiguous. With 4 bases removed from V and 4 bases from J, the gap between germline ends came to 13 bases. CDR1 is SEHNR and CDR2 is FQNEAQ in the germline V gene (reference sequence). The CDR3 totals 14 residues. CDR3 sequence (DNA): TGTGCCAGCAGCTACGAAACACCGCTCTATGGCTACACCTTC. Protein sequence: CASSYETPLYGYTF. Full variable domain (rest looked up from reference TRBV7-9 and TRBJ1-2): DTGVSQNPRHKITKRGQNVTFRCDPISEHNRLYWYRQTLGQGPEFLTYFQNEAQLEKSRLLSDRFSAERPKGSFSTLEIQRTEQGDSAMYLCASSYETPLYGYTFGSGTRLTVV.

The chain links TRBV6-1 to TRBJ2-7, with TRBD2 matching 7 bases. Germline trimming cut 8 bases from V and 3 bases from J; bases unmatched to any gene: 4. This CDR3 has 12 amino acids. Germline loops: CDR1 MNHNS, CDR2 SASEGT. The CDR3 DNA follows: TGTGCCAGCTCGGGGGGTAACTACGAGCAGTACTTC. Its protein is CASSGGNYEQYF.

The chain joins TRBV20-1 to TRBJ2-3; perhaps TRBD1 as D (7 bases). This CDR3 is built from 11 residues. Germline V gives CDR1 DFQATT, CDR2 SNEGSKA (reference sequence). V lost 5 bases and J lost 11, with 14 bases in between. DNA of the CDR3: TGCAGTGCTGCTAGGCAGGGGGGGCAGTATTTT. Amino acid sequence: CSAARQGGQYF.

The chain links TRBV14 to TRBJ2-7, with a weak D call TRBD2 (5 bases). Germline V gives CDR1 SGHDN, CDR2 FVKESK. Trimming took 0 bases from V and 4 from J, leaving 13 bases between them. This CDR3 has 15 amino acids. CDR3 nucleotides: TGTGCCAGCAGCCAAGAGGCGGGTTCTGGGTACGAGCAGTACTTC. This translates into CASSQEAGSGYEQYF.

This clone was picked up one time. This chain connects TRBV12-5 to TRBJ2-7, with TRBD2 identical over 9 bases. The CDR3 runs 15 residues. Looked up from germline, CDR1 is LGHNT and CDR2 is FRNRAP. V lost 6 bases and J lost 2; bases outside the gene matches: 8. The CDR3 loop reads CASGPPTSGPYEQYF. The CDR3, as DNA: TGTGCTAGTGGCCCCCCGACTAGCGGACCCTACGAGCAGTACTTC.

The genes are TRBV7-2 and TRBJ2-7, with D possibly matching TRBD2 (6 bases). The CDR3 totals 16 residues. V lost 4 bases and J lost 3, with 19 bases in between. CDR1 SGHTA and CDR2 FQGNSA come from the germline V gene. The CDR3 coding sequence is TGTGCCAGCAGCTCGTCCCTGAGCGGGTACGACTACGAGCAGTACTTC. It codes for CASSSSLSGYDYEQYF.

This chain joins TRBV6-1 and TRBJ1-5, with 9 bases identical to TRBD1. CDR1 and CDR2 (germline): MNHNS, SASEGT. Trimming took 4 bases from V and 7 from J; bases not matched to a gene: 14. This CDR3 region has 17 residues. This CDR3 reads CASSAALTGGIGQPQHF. The CDR3 bases are TGTGCCAGCAGTGCCGCCCTGACAGGGGGAATAGGGCAGCCCCAGCATTTT.

The chain recombines TRBV30 with TRBJ2-5; D remains ambiguous. Germline loops: CDR1 GTSNPN, CDR2 SVGIG (reference sequence). This CDR3 contains 14 residues. V was shortened by 0 bases and J by 0 bases, with 8 bases between the two germline ends. CDR3 nucleotide sequence: TGTGCCTGGAGTGTATCGCGGAACCAAGAGACCCAGTACTTC. Translated: CAWSVSRNQETQYF.

The chain uses TRBV6-5 and TRBJ1-2, with D perhaps matching TRBD1 (6 bases). The CDR3 loop spans 14 amino acids. The germline gives CDR1 MNHEY, CDR2 SVGAGI. V dropped 2 bases and J dropped 2 bases, with 9 bases sitting between them. CDR3 protein: CASSYRGGNYGYTF. The CDR3 DNA follows: TGTGCCAGCAGTTACAGGGGGGGGAACTATGGCTACACCTTC.

This clone was picked up one time. This sequence joins TRBV2 and TRBJ2-1; D may be TRBD2 (5 bases). Trimming removed 7 bases at V and 5 bases at J, with 9 bases between. CDR3 length: 12 amino acids. The germline gives CDR1 SNHLY, CDR2 FYNNEI. The CDR3 region is CASTWTDNEQFF. The CDR3 nucleotides are TGTGCCAGCACTTGGACTGACAATGAGCAGTTCTTC.

V usage is TRBV18 and J usage is TRBJ2-3; 12 bases are a match to TRBD2. This CDR3 is 17 amino acids long. The trim removed 3 bases at V and 3 bases at J, leaving 7 bases unmatched. The germline V gene encodes CDR1 KGHSH and CDR2 LQKENI. The CDR3 nucleotides read TGTGCCAGCTCACCCCCTGGACTAGCGGGGATGACAGATACGCAGTATTTT. This codes for CASSPPGLAGMTDTQYF.

The chain uses TRBV6-1 and TRBJ1-6; D possibly corresponds to TRBD1 (6 bases). The CDR3 totals 14 residues. CDR1 and CDR2 (germline): MNHNS, SASEGT. V was shortened by 2 bases and J by 9 bases, with 11 bases between the two germline ends. CDR3 in DNA: TGTGCCAGCAGTGAACGACAGGTTCCTTCACCCCTCCACTTT. Its translation is CASSERQVPSPLHF.

The chain couples TRBV19 to TRBJ1-6, with a possible D match to TRBD1 (5 bases). Per the germline V gene, CDR1 is LNHDA and CDR2 is SQIVND (reference sequence). V was shortened by 3 bases and J by 3 bases, with 9 bases between the two germline ends. This CDR3 is 15 amino acids long. CDR3 residues: CASSILQGYNSPLHF. CDR3 bases: TGTGCCAGTAGTATCCTTCAGGGCTATAATTCACCCCTCCACTTT.

CDR3 DNA sequence: TGTGCCAGCAGCTTAGGTTCAGCGCAGATCTATGGCTACACCTTC. This gives the protein CASSLGSAQIYGYTF. The chain links TRBV7-9 to TRBJ1-2, with unresolved D. The CDR3 is made up of 15 amino acids. The ends were cut back, 1 base at V and 4 bases at J, with 13 bases in the middle. Looked up from germline, CDR1 is SEHNR and CDR2 is FQNEAQ (reference sequence).